A selection of T cell receptor beta chains follows, all from one sample in a study of control samples from healthy donors and cancer patients. Profiled with immunoSEQ multiplex PCR; TCRdb holds only in-frame clones, not every one. Here the sample spans 170,000 or so clones, 94% being singletons. The sample comprised blood. The origin of the receptors is a young woman in good health. CDR3s leave out the opening cysteine and the closing phenylalanine or tryptophan. The order of the fields is D gene, V gene, clone size, CDR3 protein. D genes are given only for firm matches. Clone size appears in some rows only: once, few, many, or a class for an expanded clone.

>TRBD1|TRBV5-1|.
ASSTGQGSSYNSPLH
>.|TRBV9|.
ASSRSSTNEKLF
>.|TRBV18|.
ASSPVRQGRDGYT
>.|TRBV18|once
ASSPPSSNEQF
>.|TRBV28|.
ASSNAGLGGGYT
>.|TRBV12-3/TRBV12-4|.
ASSFGGDQPQH
>.|TRBV2|.
ASSSRRMTQETQY
>.|TRBV6-5|.
ASREPSGANVLT
>.|TRBV6-5|.
ASSRDLYGYT
>.|TRBV11-2|.
ASSPLTGSNQPQH
>.|TRBV11-2|.
ASSLGSGGETDTQY
>TRBD1|TRBV23-1|.
ASSLPGQGRRTEAF
>.|TRBV5-1|.
ASSFHRTEYIMNTEAF
>.|TRBV7-7|.
ASSLSGGEQF
>.|TRBV11-3|.
ASSLDRRGETQY
>.|TRBV7-9|.
ASSPGIAQPQH
>.|TRBV3-1/TRBV3-2|.
ASSQIWQPQRGEKLF
>TRBD1|TRBV28|.
ASSRGTGAEAF
>TRBD1|TRBV6-5|.
ASSWDRATDTQY
>TRBD1|TRBV19|once
ASSISAGGISPLH
>TRBD1|TRBV7-7|.
ASSRTGTRETQY
>TRBD1|TRBV5-4|.
ASNRGGQNTEAF
>.|TRBV6-5|.
ASSYGASFTGELF
>TRBD1|TRBV6-5|.
ASSYLGQEVTQY
>.|TRBV5-1|.
ASSLAGGRHVGDGNGYT
>TRBD1|TRBV27|.
ASPPLATRTGKYGELF
>TRBD2|TRBV2|.
ASSGGSGEFS
>TRBD1|TRBV6-2/TRBV6-3|.
ASSYGTGQFNYGYT
>.|TRBV3-1/TRBV3-2|.
ASSQDHVRVLIIQETQY
>.|TRBV28|.
ASGGGVGNTIY
>.|TRBV6-5|.
ASSPPLKDYGYT
>.|TRBV10-2|.
ASSDRMNTEAF
>TRBD1|TRBV5-1|.
ASSPDREGYEQY
>.|TRBV10-3|.
AISVSGGDGTQY
>.|TRBV5-5|.
ASSNHETLGQY
>.|TRBV7-2|.
ASSAAATRYTGELF
>TRBD1|TRBV2|.
ASSESQGARNEQF
>.|TRBV28|.
ASSLYQGLFGTDTQY